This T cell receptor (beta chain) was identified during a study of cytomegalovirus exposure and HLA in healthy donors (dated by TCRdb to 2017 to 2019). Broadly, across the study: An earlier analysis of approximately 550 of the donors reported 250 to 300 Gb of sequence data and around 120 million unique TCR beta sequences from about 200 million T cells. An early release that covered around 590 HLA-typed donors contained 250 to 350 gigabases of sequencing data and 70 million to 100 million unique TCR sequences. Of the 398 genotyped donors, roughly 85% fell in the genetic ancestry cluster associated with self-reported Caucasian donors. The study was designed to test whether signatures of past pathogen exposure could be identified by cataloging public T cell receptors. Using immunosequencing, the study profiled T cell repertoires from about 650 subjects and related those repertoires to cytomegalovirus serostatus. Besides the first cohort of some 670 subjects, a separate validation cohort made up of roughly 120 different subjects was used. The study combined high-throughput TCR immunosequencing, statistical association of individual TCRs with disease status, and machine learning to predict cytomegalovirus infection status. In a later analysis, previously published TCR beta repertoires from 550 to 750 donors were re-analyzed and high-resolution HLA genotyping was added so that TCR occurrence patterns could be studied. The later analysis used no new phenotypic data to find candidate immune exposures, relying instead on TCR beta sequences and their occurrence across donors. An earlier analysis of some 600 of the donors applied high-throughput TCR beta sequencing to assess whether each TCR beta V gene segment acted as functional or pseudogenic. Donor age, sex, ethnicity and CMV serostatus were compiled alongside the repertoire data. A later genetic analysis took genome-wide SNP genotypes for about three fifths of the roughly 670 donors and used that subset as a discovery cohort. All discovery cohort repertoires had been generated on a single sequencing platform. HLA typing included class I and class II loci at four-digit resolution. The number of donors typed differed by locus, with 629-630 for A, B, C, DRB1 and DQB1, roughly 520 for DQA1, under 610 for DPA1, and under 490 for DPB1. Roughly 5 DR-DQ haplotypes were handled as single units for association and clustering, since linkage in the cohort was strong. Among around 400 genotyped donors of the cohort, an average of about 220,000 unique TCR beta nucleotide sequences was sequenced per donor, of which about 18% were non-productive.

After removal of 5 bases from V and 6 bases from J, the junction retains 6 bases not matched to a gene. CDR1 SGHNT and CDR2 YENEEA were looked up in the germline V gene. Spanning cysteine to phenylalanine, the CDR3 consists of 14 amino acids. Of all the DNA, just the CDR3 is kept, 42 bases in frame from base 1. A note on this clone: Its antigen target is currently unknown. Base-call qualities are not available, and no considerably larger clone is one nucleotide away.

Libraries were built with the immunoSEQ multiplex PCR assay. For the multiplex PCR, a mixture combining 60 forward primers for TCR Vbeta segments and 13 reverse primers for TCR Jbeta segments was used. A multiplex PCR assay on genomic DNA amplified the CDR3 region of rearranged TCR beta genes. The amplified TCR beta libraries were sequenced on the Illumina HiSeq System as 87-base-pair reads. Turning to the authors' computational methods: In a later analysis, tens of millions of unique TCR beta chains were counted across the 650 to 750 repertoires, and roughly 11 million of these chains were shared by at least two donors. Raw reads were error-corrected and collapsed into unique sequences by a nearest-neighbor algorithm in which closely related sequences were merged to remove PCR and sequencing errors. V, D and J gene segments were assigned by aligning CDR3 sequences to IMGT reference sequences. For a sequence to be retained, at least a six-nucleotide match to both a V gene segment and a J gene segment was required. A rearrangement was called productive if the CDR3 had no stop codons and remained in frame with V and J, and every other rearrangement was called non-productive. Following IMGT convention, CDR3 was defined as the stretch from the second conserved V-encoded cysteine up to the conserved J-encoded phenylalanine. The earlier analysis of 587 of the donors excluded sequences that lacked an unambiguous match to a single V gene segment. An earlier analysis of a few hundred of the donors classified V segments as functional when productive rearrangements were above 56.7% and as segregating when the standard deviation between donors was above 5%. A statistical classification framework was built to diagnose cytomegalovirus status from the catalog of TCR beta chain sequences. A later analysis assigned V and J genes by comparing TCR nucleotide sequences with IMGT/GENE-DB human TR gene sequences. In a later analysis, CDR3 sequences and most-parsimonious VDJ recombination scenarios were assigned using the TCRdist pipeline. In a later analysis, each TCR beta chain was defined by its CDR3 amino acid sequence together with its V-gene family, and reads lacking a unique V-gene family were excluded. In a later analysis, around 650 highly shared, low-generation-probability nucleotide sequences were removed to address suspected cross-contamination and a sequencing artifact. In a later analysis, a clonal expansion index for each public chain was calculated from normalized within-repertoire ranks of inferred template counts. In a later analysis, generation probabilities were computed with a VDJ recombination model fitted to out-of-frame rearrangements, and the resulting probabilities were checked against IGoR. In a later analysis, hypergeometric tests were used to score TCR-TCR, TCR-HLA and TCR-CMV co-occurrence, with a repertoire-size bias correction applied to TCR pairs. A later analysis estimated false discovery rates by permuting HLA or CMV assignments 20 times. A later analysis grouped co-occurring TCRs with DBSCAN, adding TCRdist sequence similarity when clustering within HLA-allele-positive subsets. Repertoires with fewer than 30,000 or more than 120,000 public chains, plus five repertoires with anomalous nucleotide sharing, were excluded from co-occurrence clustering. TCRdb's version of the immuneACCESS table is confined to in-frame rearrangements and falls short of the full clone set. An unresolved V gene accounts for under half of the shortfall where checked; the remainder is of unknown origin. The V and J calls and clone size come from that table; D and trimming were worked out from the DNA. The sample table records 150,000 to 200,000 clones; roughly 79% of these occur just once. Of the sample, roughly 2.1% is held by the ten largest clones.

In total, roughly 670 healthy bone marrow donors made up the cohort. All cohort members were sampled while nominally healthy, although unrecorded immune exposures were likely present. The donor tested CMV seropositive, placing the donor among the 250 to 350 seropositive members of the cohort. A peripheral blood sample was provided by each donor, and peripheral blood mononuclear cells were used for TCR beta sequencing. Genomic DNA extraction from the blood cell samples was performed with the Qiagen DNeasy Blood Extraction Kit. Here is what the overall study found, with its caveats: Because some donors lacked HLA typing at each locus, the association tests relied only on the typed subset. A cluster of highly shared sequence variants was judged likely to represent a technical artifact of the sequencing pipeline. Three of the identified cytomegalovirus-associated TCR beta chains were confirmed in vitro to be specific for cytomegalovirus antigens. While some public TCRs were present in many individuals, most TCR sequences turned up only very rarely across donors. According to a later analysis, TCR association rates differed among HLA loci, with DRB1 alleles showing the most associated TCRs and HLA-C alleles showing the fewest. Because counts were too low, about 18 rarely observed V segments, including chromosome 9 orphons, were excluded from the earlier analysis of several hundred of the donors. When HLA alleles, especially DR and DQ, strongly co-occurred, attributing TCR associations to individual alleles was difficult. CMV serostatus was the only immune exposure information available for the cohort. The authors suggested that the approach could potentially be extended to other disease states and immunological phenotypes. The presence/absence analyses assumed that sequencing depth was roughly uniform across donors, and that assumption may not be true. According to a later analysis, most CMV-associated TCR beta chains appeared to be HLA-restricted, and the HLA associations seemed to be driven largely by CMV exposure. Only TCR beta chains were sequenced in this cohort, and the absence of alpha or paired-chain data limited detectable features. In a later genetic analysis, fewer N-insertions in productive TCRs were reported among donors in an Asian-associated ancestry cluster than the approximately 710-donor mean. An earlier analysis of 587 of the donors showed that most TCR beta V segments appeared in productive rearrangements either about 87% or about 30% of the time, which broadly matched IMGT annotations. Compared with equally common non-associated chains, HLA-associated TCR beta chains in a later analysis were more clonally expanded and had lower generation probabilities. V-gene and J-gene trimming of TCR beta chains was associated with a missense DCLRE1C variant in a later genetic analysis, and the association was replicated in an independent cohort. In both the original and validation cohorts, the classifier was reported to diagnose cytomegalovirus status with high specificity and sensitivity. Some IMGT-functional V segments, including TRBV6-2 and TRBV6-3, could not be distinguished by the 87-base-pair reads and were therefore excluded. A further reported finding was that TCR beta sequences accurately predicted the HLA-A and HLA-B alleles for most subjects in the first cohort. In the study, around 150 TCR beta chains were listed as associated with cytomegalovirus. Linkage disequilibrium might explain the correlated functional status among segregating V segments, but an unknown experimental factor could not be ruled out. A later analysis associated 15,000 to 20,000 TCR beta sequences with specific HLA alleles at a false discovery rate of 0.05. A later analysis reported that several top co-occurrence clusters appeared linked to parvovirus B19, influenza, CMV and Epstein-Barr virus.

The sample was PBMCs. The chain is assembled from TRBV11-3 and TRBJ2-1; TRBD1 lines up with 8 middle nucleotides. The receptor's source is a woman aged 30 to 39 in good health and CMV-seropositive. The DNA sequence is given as TGTGCCAGCAGCCAACAGGGGGTCGGCAATGAGCAGTTCTTC. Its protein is CASSQQGVGNEQFF.